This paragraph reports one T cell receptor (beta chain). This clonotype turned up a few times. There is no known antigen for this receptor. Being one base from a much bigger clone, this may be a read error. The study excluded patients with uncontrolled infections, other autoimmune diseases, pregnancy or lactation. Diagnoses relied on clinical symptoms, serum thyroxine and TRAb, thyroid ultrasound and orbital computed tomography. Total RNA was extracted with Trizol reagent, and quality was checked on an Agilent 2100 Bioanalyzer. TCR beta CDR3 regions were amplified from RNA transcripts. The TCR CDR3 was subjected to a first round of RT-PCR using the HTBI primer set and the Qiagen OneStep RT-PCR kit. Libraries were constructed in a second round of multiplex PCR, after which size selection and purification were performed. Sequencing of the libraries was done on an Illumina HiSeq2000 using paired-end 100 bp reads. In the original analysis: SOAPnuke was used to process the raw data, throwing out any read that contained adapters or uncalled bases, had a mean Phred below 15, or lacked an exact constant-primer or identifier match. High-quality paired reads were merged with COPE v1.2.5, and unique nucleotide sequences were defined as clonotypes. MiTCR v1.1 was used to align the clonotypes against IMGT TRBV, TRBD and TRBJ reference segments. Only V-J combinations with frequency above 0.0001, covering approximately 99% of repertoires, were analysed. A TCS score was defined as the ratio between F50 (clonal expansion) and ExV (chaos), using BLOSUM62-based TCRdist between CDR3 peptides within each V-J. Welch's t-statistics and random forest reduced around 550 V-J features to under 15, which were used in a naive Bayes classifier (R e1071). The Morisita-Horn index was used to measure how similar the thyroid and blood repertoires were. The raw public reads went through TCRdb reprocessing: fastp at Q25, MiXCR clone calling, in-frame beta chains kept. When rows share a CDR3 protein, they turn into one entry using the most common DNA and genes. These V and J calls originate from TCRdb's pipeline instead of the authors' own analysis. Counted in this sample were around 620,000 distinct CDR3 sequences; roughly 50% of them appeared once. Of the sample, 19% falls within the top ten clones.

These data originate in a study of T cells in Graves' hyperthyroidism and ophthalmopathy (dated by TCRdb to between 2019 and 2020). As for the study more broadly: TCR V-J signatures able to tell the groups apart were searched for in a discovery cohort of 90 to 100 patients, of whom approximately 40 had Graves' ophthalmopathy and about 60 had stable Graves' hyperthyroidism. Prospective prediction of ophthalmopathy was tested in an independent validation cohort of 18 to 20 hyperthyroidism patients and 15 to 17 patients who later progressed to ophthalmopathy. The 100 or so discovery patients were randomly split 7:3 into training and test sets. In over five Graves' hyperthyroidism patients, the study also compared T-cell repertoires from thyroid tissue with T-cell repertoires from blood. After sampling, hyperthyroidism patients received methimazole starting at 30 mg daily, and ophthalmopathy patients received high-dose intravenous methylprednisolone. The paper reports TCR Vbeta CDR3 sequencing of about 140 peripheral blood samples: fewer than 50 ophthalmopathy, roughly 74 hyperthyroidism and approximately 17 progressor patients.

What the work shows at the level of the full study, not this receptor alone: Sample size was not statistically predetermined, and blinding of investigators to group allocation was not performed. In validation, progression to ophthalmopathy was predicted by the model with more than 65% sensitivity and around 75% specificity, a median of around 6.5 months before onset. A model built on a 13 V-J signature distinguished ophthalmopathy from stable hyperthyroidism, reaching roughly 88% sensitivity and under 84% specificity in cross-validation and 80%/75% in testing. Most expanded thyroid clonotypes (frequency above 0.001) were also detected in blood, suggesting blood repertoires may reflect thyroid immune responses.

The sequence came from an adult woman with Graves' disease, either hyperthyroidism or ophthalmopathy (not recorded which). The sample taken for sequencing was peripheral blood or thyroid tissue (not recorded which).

Read as DNA, the sequence is TGTGCCAGCAGCACACAGGGCTACGAGCAGTACTTC. The encoded protein is CASSTQGYEQYF. This receptor chain uses TRBV3-1 and TRBJ2-7; TRBD1 is perhaps the D gene, given 6 matching bases. V and J are truncated by 5 bases and 3 bases respectively, leaving an intervening sequence of 8 bases. The CDR3 goes from the cysteine to the phenylalanine over 12 residues. The entry retains the CDR3 DNA only, 36 bases that are in frame from base 1. Per the germline V gene (reference sequence), LGHDT is the CDR1 and YNNKEL is the CDR2.